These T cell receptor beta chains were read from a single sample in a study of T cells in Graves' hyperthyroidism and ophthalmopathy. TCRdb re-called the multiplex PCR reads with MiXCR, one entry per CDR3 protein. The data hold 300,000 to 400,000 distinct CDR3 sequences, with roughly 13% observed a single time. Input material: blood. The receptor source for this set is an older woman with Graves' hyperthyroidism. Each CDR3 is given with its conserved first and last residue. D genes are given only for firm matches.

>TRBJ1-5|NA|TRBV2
CASVREADQPQHF
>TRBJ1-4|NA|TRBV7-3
CASSLTGRGNEKLFF
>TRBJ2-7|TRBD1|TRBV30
CAWKQGAGHYEQYF
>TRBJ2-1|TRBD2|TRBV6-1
CASSKGLATYNEQFF
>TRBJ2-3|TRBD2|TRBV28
CASGPSGGTDTQYF
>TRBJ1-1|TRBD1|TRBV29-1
CSAWGQGDTEAFF
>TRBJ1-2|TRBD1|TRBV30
CAWSPGQGGYGYTF
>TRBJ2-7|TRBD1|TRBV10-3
CAIRPGQGSYEQYF
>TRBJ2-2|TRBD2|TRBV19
CASSTGLAGGTGELFF
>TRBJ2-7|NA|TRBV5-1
CASSLEGGPYEQYF
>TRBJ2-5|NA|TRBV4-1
CASSQTLTVQETQYF
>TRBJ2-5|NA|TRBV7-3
CASSLQGGQETQYF
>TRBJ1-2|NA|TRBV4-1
CASSQPIKTDRYGYTF
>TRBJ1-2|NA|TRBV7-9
CASSLPGAVYGYTF
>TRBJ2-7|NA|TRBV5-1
CASSFSPSSYEQYF
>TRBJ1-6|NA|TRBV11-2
CASSLEPGYNSPLHF
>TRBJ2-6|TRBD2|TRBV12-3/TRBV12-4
CASNWGGSGANVLTF
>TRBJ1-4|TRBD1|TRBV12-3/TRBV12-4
CASSLGDRDEKLFF
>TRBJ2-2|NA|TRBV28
CASMETVNTGELFF
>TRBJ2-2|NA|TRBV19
CASSWWDTGELFF
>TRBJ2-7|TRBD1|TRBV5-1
CASSEPGQGAYEQYF
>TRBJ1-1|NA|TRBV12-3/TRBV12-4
CASSQARGTEAFF
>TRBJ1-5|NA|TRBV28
CASSPTGGVGQPQHF
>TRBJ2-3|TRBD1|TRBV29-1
CSVIRTGGGTDTQYF
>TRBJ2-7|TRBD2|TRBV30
CAWSVISGSWEQYF
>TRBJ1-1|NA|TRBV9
CASSVGRGAGAEAFF
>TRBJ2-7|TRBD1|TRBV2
CASSPDRGSVYEQYF
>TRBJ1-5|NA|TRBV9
CASSVEGFVNQPQHF